Listed below are T cell receptor beta chains from one sample, sequenced in a study of T cells in Graves' hyperthyroidism and ophthalmopathy. TCRdb reanalysed the multiplex PCR reads using MiXCR and keeps one entry per CDR3 protein. This sample has about 300,000 distinct CDR3 sequences, with about 19% found just once. Sequencing was done on a sample of blood. The receptors come from a man in his fifties with Graves' ophthalmopathy. Both conserved end residues are part of each CDR3. The D gene is left open where the match is weak. Expanded clones are given a class, and other clones once, few, many or no size at all.

.,TRBJ2-7,few,TRBV19,CASSMSGPSAEQYF,TGTGCCAGTAGTATGAGCGGCCCCTCGGCCGAGCAGTACTTC
TRBD1,TRBJ2-5,many,TRBV20-1,CSARAGTAKETQYF,TGCAGTGCTAGAGCCGGGACAGCCAAAGAGACCCAGTACTTC
TRBD1,TRBJ1-4,few,TRBV5-1,CASSRTGIDNEKLFF,TGCGCCAGCAGCCGGACAGGCATTGATAATGAAAAACTGTTTTTT
.,TRBJ2-7,many,TRBV3-1,CASSQGISYEQYF,TGTGCCAGCAGCCAAGGCATTTCCTACGAGCAGTACTTC
.,TRBJ2-4,many,TRBV28,CASSLWAGSKNIQYF,TGTGCCAGCAGTTTATGGGCAGGGTCCAAAAACATTCAGTACTTC
TRBD2,TRBJ2-3,.,TRBV6-6,CASSYRPGTTSTDTQYF,TGTGCCAGCAGTTACCGTCCCGGGACTACTAGCACAGATACGCAGTATTTT
TRBD1,TRBJ1-2,few,TRBV29-1,CSVGGTGLRGYTF,TGCAGCGTTGGGGGGACAGGTTTACGTGGCTACACCTTC
.,TRBJ2-3,many,TRBV7-3,CASSFDADTQYF,TGTGCCAGCAGCTTTGACGCAGATACGCAGTATTTT
.,TRBJ2-7,many,TRBV7-3,CASSPQGNAPYEQYF,TGTGCCAGCAGCCCCCAGGGTAACGCCCCCTACGAGCAGTACTTC
.,TRBJ2-7,few,TRBV10-2,CASSEFGRSGEQYF,TGCGCCAGCAGTGAGTTTGGCAGATCTGGAGAGCAGTACTTC
.,TRBJ1-1,.,TRBV18,CASSPYSGRNTEAFF,TGTGCCAGCTCACCATATTCAGGAAGGAACACTGAAGCTTTCTTT
.,TRBJ2-6,many,TRBV6-1,CASSPTGTVLSGANVLTF,TGTGCCAGCAGCCCTACAGGGACCGTTCTCTCTGGGGCCAACGTCCTGACTTTC
.,TRBJ1-1,few,TRBV5-5,CASSLPHPEAFF,TGTGCCAGCAGCTTGCCCCACCCTGAAGCTTTCTTT
.,TRBJ2-2,many,TRBV28,CASRYLQGNTGELFF,TGTGCCAGCAGATACCTTCAGGGGAACACCGGGGAGCTGTTTTTT
TRBD1,TRBJ2-3,.,TRBV12-3/TRBV12-4,CASSPRGQSTDTQYF,TGTGCCAGCAGTCCCCGGGGACAGAGCACAGATACGCAGTATTTT
.,TRBJ2-7,.,TRBV19,CASSTDGTGTYEQYF,TGTGCCAGTAGTACCGACGGGACGGGAACCTACGAGCAGTACTTC
.,TRBJ1-4,.,TRBV29-1,CSVEEGDKLFF,TGCAGCGTTGAGGAAGGGGATAAACTGTTTTTT
.,TRBJ2-5,few,TRBV2,CASRRAVQETQYF,TGTGCCAGCAGGAGGGCCGTCCAAGAGACCCAGTACTTC
TRBD1,TRBJ1-5,few,TRBV6-2/TRBV6-3,CASSYAGTGGRNQPQHF,TGTGCCAGCAGTTACGCGGGGACAGGGGGCCGAAATCAGCCCCAGCATTTT
.,TRBJ2-7,few,TRBV20-1,CSARVGQNSYEQYF,TGCAGTGCCCGAGTCGGACAGAACTCCTACGAGCAGTACTTC
.,TRBJ2-5,.,TRBV20-1,CSARGTVPGRQETQYF,TGCAGTGCTAGAGGGACAGTCCCGGGTAGGCAAGAGACCCAGTACTTC
.,TRBJ2-4,.,TRBV2,CASRPPGAGNIQYF,TGTGCCAGTCGCCCCCCGGGGGCGGGAAACATTCAGTACTTC
TRBD1,TRBJ2-7,many,TRBV11-3,CASSLEQGADEQYF,TGTGCCAGCAGCTTAGAACAGGGGGCCGACGAGCAGTACTTC
.,TRBJ2-2,few,TRBV24-1,CATSDRLSPGELFF,TGTGCCACCAGTGATCGGCTATCTCCCGGGGAGCTGTTTTTT
.,TRBJ2-7,many,TRBV20-1,CSARAGLDYEQYF,TGCAGTGCTAGGGCGGGACTCGACTACGAGCAGTACTTC
.,TRBJ2-1,many,TRBV20-1,CSAPRKLDEQFF,TGCAGTGCTCCCCGAAAACTGGATGAGCAGTTCTTC
TRBD2,TRBJ2-1,few,TRBV20-1,CSAPGLGNNEQFF,TGCAGTGCTCCGGGACTAGGGAACAATGAGCAGTTCTTC
.,TRBJ1-5,.,TRBV2,CASSEGVGWGGGNQPQHF,TGTGCCAGCAGTGAAGGGGTAGGGTGGGGGGGAGGCAATCAGCCCCAGCATTTT
.,TRBJ2-5,.,TRBV20-1,CSAMGGANSSEETQYF,TGCAGTGCAATGGGGGGGGCCAACTCCTCGGAGGAGACCCAGTACTTC
.,TRBJ2-7,.,TRBV10-3,CATAIAGTYEQYF,TGTGCCACGGCAATTGCGGGGACCTACGAGCAGTACTTC
TRBD2,TRBJ2-5,.,TRBV5-1,CASNQLAGGETQYF,TGCGCCAGCAATCAACTAGCGGGAGGGGAGACCCAGTACTTC
.,TRBJ2-2,few,TRBV5-1,CASMVSTGELFF,TGCGCCAGCATGGTGTCGACCGGGGAGCTGTTTTTT
.,TRBJ1-6,many,TRBV7-2,CASSTTTLNNSPLHF,TGTGCCAGCAGCACGACCACCTTAAATAATTCACCCCTCCACTTT
TRBD1,TRBJ2-1,few,TRBV5-1,CASSLQGEGNNEQFF,TGCGCCAGCAGCTTACAGGGGGAAGGGAACAATGAGCAGTTCTTC
.,TRBJ2-6,.,TRBV14,CASSQKWGDSGANVLTF,TGTGCCAGCAGCCAAAAGTGGGGTGACTCTGGGGCCAACGTCCTGACTTTC
.,TRBJ2-2,few,TRBV3-1,CASSLGPGLVPSNTGELFF,TGTGCCAGCAGCCTGGGACCCGGCCTTGTCCCTTCGAACACCGGGGAGCTGTTTTTT
.,TRBJ1-6,few,TRBV12-5,CASGLVVGSYNSPLHF,TGTGCTAGTGGTTTGGTAGTGGGTTCCTATAATTCACCCCTCCACTTT
TRBD1,TRBJ2-7,many,TRBV18,CASSPRTGDEQYF,TGTGCCAGCTCACCAAGGACAGGGGACGAGCAGTACTTC
.,TRBJ1-1,few,TRBV5-1,CASSSTQGVGRAFF,TGCGCCAGCAGCTCCACACAGGGAGTCGGTAGAGCTTTCTTT
TRBD1,TRBJ1-2,many,TRBV20-1,CSFGQGVFGYTF,TGCAGTTTTGGACAGGGCGTTTTTGGCTACACCTTC
.,TRBJ2-5,many,TRBV2,CASSEAPLERETQYF,TGTGCCAGCAGTGAAGCGCCTCTTGAGCGAGAGACCCAGTACTTC
.,TRBJ2-5,.,TRBV4-2,CASSQESGRGTQYF,TGTGCCAGCAGCCAAGAATCAGGGCGGGGGACCCAGTACTTC
TRBD2,TRBJ2-7,.,TRBV6-5,CASSYGISGDEQYF,TGTGCCAGCAGTTACGGGATTAGCGGGGACGAGCAGTACTTC
.,TRBJ2-5,.,TRBV20-1,CSASSHRPTSHTQETQYF,TGCAGTGCTTCCAGCCATAGGCCGACTAGTCACACTCAAGAGACCCAGTACTTC